Following are 21 T cell receptor beta chains from one sample sequenced in a study of CD8 T cells in Susac syndrome. The RNA input was roughly 0.45 to 1 ug, and it was reverse transcribed with random hexamers. TCRdb re-called the immunoSEQ multiplex PCR reads through MiXCR, storing one row per CDR3 protein. The sample contains 150,000 to 200,000 distinct CDR3 sequences, just over 90% of which appear only once. The sample consisted of CD4+ T cells from PBMCs. Receptors originate from a human donor in good health.

The chain employs TRBV3-1 and TRBJ1-2; 8 bases map to TRBD1. CDR1 and CDR2 (germline): LGHDT, YNNKEL (reference sequence). The CDR3 loop spans 14 amino acids. The trim removed 3 bases at V and 4 bases at J, leaving 4 bases unmatched. CDR3 sequence: CASSQVDRAYGYTF. The CDR3 DNA reads TGTGCCAGCAGCCAGGTGGACAGGGCCTATGGCTACACCTTC. Together with reference TRBV3-1 and TRBJ1-2, the CDR3 gives the full variable domain: DTAVSQTPKYLVTQMGNDKSIKCEQNLGHDTMYWYKQDSKKFLKIMFSYNNKELIINETVPNRFSPKSPDKAHLNLHINSLELGDSAVYFCASSQVDRAYGYTFGSGTRLTVV.

The chain carries TRBV20-1 and TRBJ2-5; D could derive from TRBD1 or TRBD2 (5 bases each). CDR1 DFQATT and CDR2 SNEGSKA come from the germline V gene (reference sequence). V dropped 5 bases and J dropped 4 bases, with 8 bases sitting between them. The CDR3 spans 11 residues. The CDR3 nucleotides read TGCAGTGCTGAGAGGGGAGAGACCCAGTACTTC. Translating it yields CSAERGETQYF.

The chain links TRBV10-3 to TRBJ2-3, with D perhaps matching TRBD2 (6 bases). Germline CDR1 and CDR2: ENHRY and SYGVKD. CDR3 length equals 13 residues. The ends were cut back, 7 bases at V and 5 bases at J, with 13 bases in the middle. The CDR3 region is CAITGTGKDTQYF. CDR3 DNA: TGTGCCATCACCGGGACTGGGAAAGATACGCAGTATTTT.

The J gene is TRBJ2-3, the V gene TRBV6-4; no clear D. Trimming left V 2 bases short and J 0 bases short, with 3 bases between. Germline CDR1 and CDR2: MRHNA and SNTAGT. The CDR3 contains 13 residues. As DNA, the CDR3 is TGTGCCAGCAGTGACCAAAGCACAGATACGCAGTATTTT. This gives the protein CASSDQSTDTQYF.

DNA of the CDR3: TGTGCCAGCAGCTACGGTTTGGGCACCGGGGAGCTGTTTTTT. Translating gives CASSYGLGTGELFF. The genes are TRBV6-6 and TRBJ2-2; D is unclear. Trimming shortened V by 6 bases and J by 4 bases, and 12 bases separated the two germline ends. Germline V gene lookup returns CDR1 MNHNY and CDR2 SVGAGI (reference sequence). The length of the CDR3 is 14 residues.

This chain connects TRBV15 to TRBJ2-1, with no clear D. The germline V gene encodes CDR1 LNHNV and CDR2 YYDKDF (reference sequence). V lost 1 base, J lost 4 bases, and 17 bases lay in between. The CDR3 totals 17 residues. The CDR3 protein is CATSRGLTVHRYNEQFF. In DNA, the CDR3 is TGTGCCACCAGCAGAGGTCTAACGGTACATAGGTACAATGAGCAGTTCTTC.

The chain carries TRBV20-1 and TRBJ1-2; 9 bases match TRBD1. Germline V gene sequence: CDR1 DFQATT, CDR2 SNEGSKA (reference sequence). V trimming: 6 bases; J trimming: 8 bases; junction bases outside the gene matches: 7. This CDR3 comprises 12 residues. The CDR3 nucleotides are TGCAGTGCCCAGGGACAGGGCGCAGGCTACACCTTC. Its translation: CSAQGQGAGYTF.

The J gene is TRBJ1-2, the V gene TRBV29-1; D unclear. This CDR3 spans 14 amino acids. Trimming cost V 0 bases and J 9 bases, with 17 bases left between them. From germline, CDR1 is SQVTM and CDR2 ANQGSEA. In nucleotides, the CDR3 is TGCAGCGTTGAAGACACATCCTTCCTGGAGAGCTACACCTTC. It encodes CSVEDTSFLESYTF.

The V and J genes are TRBV3-1 and TRBJ2-2; 13 nucleotides agree with TRBD2. V trimming: 1 base; J trimming: 1 base; junction bases outside the gene matches: 6. The CDR3 is made up of 19 amino acids. Per the germline V gene, CDR1 is LGHDT and CDR2 is YNNKEL (reference sequence). The chain's CDR3 is CASSQVTLAGGLNTGELFF. The CDR3 DNA reads as TGTGCCAGCAGCCAAGTCACACTAGCGGGGGGGCTGAACACCGGGGAGCTGTTTTTT.

This chain connects TRBV6-5 to TRBJ1-5, with 7 bases lining up with TRBD1. The J segment lost 0 bases and the V segment lost 2 bases, leaving 7 bases of the junction unmatched. Germline V gives CDR1 MNHEY, CDR2 SVGAGI. The CDR3 is 17 residues long. CDR3 sequence: CASSYGTGAISNQPQHF. The CDR3 coding sequence is TGTGCCAGCAGTTACGGCACAGGGGCTATTAGCAATCAGCCCCAGCATTTT.

CDR3 region: CASSGSKGAVEKLFF. CDR3 coding DNA: TGCGCCAGCAGCGGATCAAAAGGGGCTGTAGAAAAACTGTTTTTT. V usage is TRBV5-1 and J usage is TRBJ1-4, with D maybe TRBD1 (5 bases). With 4 bases removed from V and 8 bases from J, the gap between germline ends came to 18 bases. Germline assignment: CDR1 SGHRS and CDR2 YFSETQ. CDR3 length: 15 residues.

This clonotype has more than one count but fewer than ten. This sequence joins TRBV2 and TRBJ1-4; D might be TRBD1 (5 bases). CDR3 length: 14 amino acids. CDR1 and CDR2 from the germline V gene are SNHLY and FYNNEI. V dropped 5 bases and J dropped 2 bases, with 9 bases sitting between them. The chain's CDR3 is CASSRDSTNEKLFF. The CDR3 DNA follows: TGTGCCAGCAGTCGAGACAGTACTAATGAAAAACTGTTTTTT.

The V gene is TRBV5-1, the J gene TRBJ1-5; D unresolved. Germline CDR1 reads SGHRS; CDR2 reads YFSETQ. Trimming pared 4 bases from V and 0 bases from J, leaving 14 bases between. This CDR3 comprises 16 residues. CDR3: CASSPDGSHSNQPQHF. The CDR3 bases are TGCGCCAGCAGCCCCGACGGATCCCATAGCAATCAGCCCCAGCATTTT.

This chain links TRBV6-1 with TRBJ2-6; D not resolved. The germline CDR1 and CDR2 sequences are MNHNS and SASEGT. Trimming took 3 bases from V and 8 from J, leaving 8 bases between them. CDR3 length: 13 residues. The CDR3 is CASSDPRTNVLTF. CDR3 in DNA: TGTGCCAGCAGTGACCCGCGGACCAACGTCCTGACTTTC.

This chain joins TRBV20-1 and TRBJ1-1; D might be TRBD1 (5 bases). The V end was cut by 3 bases, the J end by 1 base, with 12 bases between. This CDR3 spans 14 amino acids. The germline CDR1 and CDR2 sequences are DFQATT and SNEGSKA (reference sequence). CDR3 loop: CSARAGLGNTEAFF. The CDR3 bases are TGCAGTGCTAGGGCGGGACTTGGGAACACTGAAGCTTTCTTT.

The chain employs TRBV29-1 and TRBJ2-2; TRBD2 matches at 10 bases. V shed 6 bases, J shed 1 base, and the junction held 2 bases outside the gene matches. There are 14 residues in the CDR3. The germline gives CDR1 SQVTM, CDR2 ANQGSEA. CDR3 in DNA: TGCAGCGTGCGACTAGCGGGGAACACCGGGGAGCTGTTTTTT. Protein sequence: CSVRLAGNTGELFF.

The chain is built from TRBV6-2 or TRBV6-3 and TRBJ1-1; D is uncertain. The CDR3 extends over 12 amino acids. The germline CDR1 and CDR2 sequences are MNHEY and SVGEGT. With 4 bases removed from V and 3 bases from J, the gap between germline ends came to 6 bases. CDR3: CASSSVYTEAFF. CDR3 coding DNA: TGTGCCAGCAGTTCGGTCTACACTGAAGCTTTCTTT.

The rearrangement joins TRBV2 to TRBJ2-2, with D hard to call. This CDR3 region has 13 residues. The ends were cut back, 2 bases at V and 3 bases at J, with 4 bases in the middle. Germline assignment: CDR1 SNHLY and CDR2 FYNNEI. The CDR3 sequence: CASSETYTGELFF. DNA of the CDR3: TGTGCCAGCAGTGAAACGTACACCGGGGAGCTGTTTTTT.

The V call is TRBV4-2, the J call TRBJ2-5; D is perhaps TRBD1 (5 bases). The CDR3 sequence is 16 residues long. V shed 0 bases and J shed 4 bases, with 15 bases lying between them. CDR1 is LGHNA and CDR2 is YNFKEQ in the germline V gene. CDR3 amino acids: CASSQDNGRVGETQYF. The CDR3 coding sequence is TGTGCCAGCAGCCAAGATAACGGCAGGGTCGGAGAGACCCAGTACTTC.

The CDR3 sequence: CSGFGRKNTEAFF. CDR3 coding DNA: TGCAGTGGATTCGGACGGAAGAACACTGAAGCTTTCTTT. This chain connects TRBV20-1 to TRBJ1-1, with D unresolved. Trimming pared 7 bases from V and 1 base from J, leaving 13 bases between. Looked up from germline, CDR1 is DFQATT and CDR2 is SNEGSKA (reference sequence). CDR3 length: 13 residues.

This chain uses TRBV20-1 with TRBJ1-1, with D perhaps TRBD1 (5 bases). Germline lookup yields CDR1 DFQATT and CDR2 SNEGSKA (reference sequence). The CDR3 is 13 amino acids. The DNA of the CDR3 is TGCAGGATCGTACCTACAGGGAACACTGAAGCTTTCTTT. It is translated as CRIVPTGNTEAFF.